This TCR beta chain came from a study of T cells in Graves' hyperthyroidism and ophthalmopathy. Losses at the gene ends were 2 bases for V and 8 bases for J; bases not matched to a gene: 4. Germline V CDR1 and CDR2: SNHLY, FYNNEI. The CDR3 runs 13 residues. Each person with ophthalmopathy scored at least 3 on the Clinical Activity Score, reached NOSPECS grade 4 or higher, and had been ill under 3 months. Amplified TCR beta CDR3 regions derived from RNA transcripts. The HTBI primer set served for first-round RT-PCR of the TCR CDR3. TCRdb used MiXCR to reprocess the multiplex PCR reads, holding one entry per CDR3 protein. The table lists hundreds of thousands of distinct CDR3 sequences, approximately 25% of them singletons.

The sequenced sample consisted of blood. The origin of this receptor is a woman aged 25 to 39 with Graves' ophthalmopathy. The J gene is TRBJ1-2, the V gene TRBV2; 8 bases line up with TRBD1. CDR3 amino acids: CASSEWGQEGYTF. The CDR3 DNA sequence: TGTGCCAGCAGTGAATGGGGACAGGAAGGCTACACCTTC.